The 15 T cell receptor beta chains presented below share a single source sample, sequenced in a study of blood T cell repertoires in COVID-19. This table comes from immunoSEQ multiplex PCR, and its TCRdb copy is limited to in-frame clones, with some not included. The sample has more than 200,000 clones, approximately 79% seen once. The sequencing sample was made of peripheral blood. These receptors were collected from a woman between 40 and 50 years old with active or convalescent COVID-19.

This chain links TRBV2 with TRBJ2-1, with TRBD2 identical over 12 bases. V gave up 5 bases and J gave up 4 bases; unmatched junction bases: 6. The CDR3 loop spans 16 amino acids. The germline V gene encodes CDR1 SNHLY and CDR2 FYNNEI. The CDR3 DNA reads TGTGCCAGCAGTCCGACTAGCGGGGGCCCATACAATGAGCAGTTCTTC. It yields the protein CASSPTSGGPYNEQFF.

The chain carries TRBV5-1 and TRBJ2-3, with 15 bases lining up with TRBD2. Germline lookup yields CDR1 SGHRS and CDR2 YFSETQ. CDR3 length equals 18 residues. The junction had 5 bases not matched to a gene; V was cut back by 3 bases and J by 0 bases. CDR3 region: CASSSGLAGGRSTDTQYF. The CDR3 nucleotides read TGCGCCAGCAGCTCGGGACTAGCGGGGGGCCGGAGCACAGATACGCAGTATTTT.

The J gene is TRBJ2-2, the V gene TRBV28; 7 bases map to TRBD1. This CDR3 comprises 14 residues. Germline assignment: CDR1 MDHEN and CDR2 SYDVKM. J gave up 7 bases and V 6 bases, and 8 bases lay outside the gene matches. The CDR3 region is CASRRDREVGELFF. The CDR3 DNA reads as TGTGCCAGCAGGAGAGACAGGGAAGTCGGGGAGCTGTTTTTT. The variable domain in full, completed from reference TRBV28 and TRBJ2-2, reads DVKVTQSSRYLVKRTGEKVFLECVQDMDHENMFWYRQDPGLGLRLIYFSYDVKMKEKGDIPEGYSVSREKKERFSLILESASTNQTSMYLCASRRDREVGELFFGEGSRLTVL.

The V and J genes are TRBV3-1 (or the pseudogene TRBV3-2) and TRBJ2-1; TRBD2 aligns across 10 bases. The ends lost 4 bases at V and 5 bases at J; junction bases unmatched: 8. The CDR3 totals 16 residues. The germline CDR1 and CDR2 sequences are LGHDT and YNNKEL (reference sequence). Here the CDR3 DNA reads TGTGCCAGCAGCCCCCGGGGAGCGGGGGGGCACAATGAGCAGTTCTTC. Its translation is CASSPRGAGGHNEQFF.

This clone was counted only a few times. J is TRBJ2-1 and V is TRBV2; 9 nucleotides line up with TRBD1. Germline lookup yields CDR1 SNHLY and CDR2 FYNNEI. The CDR3 extends over 14 amino acids. The V segment lost 7 bases and the J segment 3 bases; nucleotides outside the gene matches: 4. CDR3 nucleotides: TGTGCCAGCACCCTGGACAGGGGCTACAATGAGCAGTTCTTC. Amino acid sequence: CASTLDRGYNEQFF. The entire variable domain, with the rest obtained from reference TRBV2 and TRBJ2-1, is as follows: EPEVTQTPSHQVTQMGQEVILRCVPISNHLYFYWYRQILGQKVEFLVSFYNNEISEKSEIFDDQFSVERPDGSNFTLKIRSTKLEDSAMYFCASTLDRGYNEQFFGPGTRLTVL.

The V and J genes are TRBV18 and TRBJ1-3; 7 nucleotides align to TRBD1. This CDR3 has 16 residues. Germline CDR1 KGHSH, CDR2 LQKENI. J gave up 6 bases and V 3 bases, and 11 bases lay outside the gene matches. For the CDR3, the DNA is TGTGCCAGCTCACCCCGCGGGCAGGGGGATATAAACACCATATATTTT. It is translated as CASSPRGQGDINTIYF. The full variable domain, its missing parts supplied by reference TRBV18 and TRBJ1-3, is NAGVMQNPRHLVRRRGQEARLRCSPMKGHSHVYWYRQLPEEGLKFMVYLQKENIIDESGMPKERFSAEFPKEGPSILRIQQVVRGDSAAYFCASSPRGQGDINTIYFGEGSWLTVV.

This clone was recorded only once. The chain has TRBV28 and TRBJ2-6; TRBD2 matches 7 bases. The germline V gene encodes CDR1 MDHEN and CDR2 SYDVKM. After removal of 10 bases from V and 3 bases from J, the junction contained 6 bases not matched to a gene. CDR3 length equals 14 residues. The CDR3 DNA sequence: TGTGCCACCTCGGGGGGAAGTGGGGCCAACGTCCTGACTTTC. Its translation is CATSGGSGANVLTF.

This clone is a singleton in its sample. The chain employs TRBV5-1 and TRBJ2-3; 12 positions match TRBD1. There are 16 residues in the CDR3. Germline V gives CDR1 SGHRS, CDR2 YFSETQ. V gave up 3 bases and J gave up 0 bases; unmatched junction bases: 2. CDR3 in amino acids: CASSWGQGASTDTQYF. CDR3 bases: TGCGCCAGCAGCTGGGGACAGGGGGCGAGCACAGATACGCAGTATTTT.

The rearrangement joins TRBV2 to TRBJ1-5, with 9 bases aligning to TRBD1. The J segment lost 4 bases and the V segment lost 4 bases, leaving 2 bases of the junction unmatched. Germline CDR1 and CDR2: SNHLY and FYNNEI. This CDR3 has 14 residues. The CDR3 sequence is CASSGDRANQPQHF. CDR3 sequence (DNA): TGTGCCAGCAGTGGGGACAGGGCGAATCAGCCCCAGCATTTT.

The genes are TRBV6-5 and TRBJ2-3, with D possibly matching TRBD1 (5 bases). The CDR3 covers 15 residues. V was trimmed by 5 bases and J by 6 bases, leaving 18 bases between them. CDR1 and CDR2 from the germline V gene are MNHEY and SVGAGI. CDR3 bases: TGTGCCAGCAGTATCCGGGCTCCGCAGGGCGATACGCAGTATTTT. It is translated as CASSIRAPQGDTQYF.

The V call is TRBV5-1, the J call TRBJ1-6; 9 positions agree with TRBD1. Germline V CDR1 and CDR2: SGHRS, YFSETQ. The CDR3 contains 16 residues. J was trimmed by 6 bases and V by 4 bases; bases with no gene match: 8. The CDR3 loop is CASSPRTGASNSPLHF. CDR3 sequence (DNA): TGCGCCAGCAGCCCACGGACAGGGGCCTCTAATTCACCCCTCCACTTT.

This clone showed up just a few times. This chain uses TRBV12-3 or TRBV12-4 with TRBJ1-1; weak D call: TRBD1 (5 bases). Trimming removed 4 bases from V and 2 bases from J, with 8 bases in between. This CDR3 region has 13 residues. CDR3 in DNA: TGTGCCAGCAGTTATCAGGGTAACACTGAAGCTTTCTTT. Translation: CASSYQGNTEAFF.

The sample holds a few counts of this clone. The rearrangement uses TRBV7-9 and TRBJ2-3; 9 bases are shared with TRBD2. The J segment lost 2 bases and the V segment lost 1 base, leaving 4 bases of the junction unmatched. The CDR3 has 16 amino acids. The germline V gene encodes CDR1 SEHNR and CDR2 FQNEAQ (reference sequence). CDR3 DNA sequence: TGTGCCAGCAGCTTAGACCTAGCGGGGAACACAGATACGCAGTATTTT. This translates into CASSLDLAGNTDTQYF.

Details on this clone: This specimen includes other DNA sequences encoding the same CDR3. This chain connects TRBV2 to TRBJ1-5; D is unclear. Germline CDR1 and CDR2: SNHLY and FYNNEI. Deletions cut 3 bases from V and 0 bases from J, with 6 bases between. The CDR3 has 14 amino acids. The CDR3 coding sequence is TGTGCCAGCAGTGACAGTTATAGCAATCAGCCCCAGCATTTT. Translation: CASSDSYSNQPQHF.

Ten or more counts support this clone. The CDR3 DNA is TGTGCCAGCAGCCGGACTAGCGGGGGCACAGATACGCAGTATTTT. Translated, it gives CASSRTSGGTDTQYF. The rearrangement links TRBV6-4 to TRBJ2-3; 12 positions agree with TRBD2. Germline trimming cut 6 bases from V and 1 base from J; bases unmatched to any gene: 2. Germline V lookup: CDR1 MRHNA, CDR2 SNTAGT. The CDR3 length is 15 residues.